One and the same sample provided the 29 T cell receptor beta chains below, sequenced in a study of blood T cell repertoires in COVID-19. Assay used: immunoSEQ multiplex PCR; TCRdb lists only in-frame clones, some missing. The sample yields about 170,000 clones, around 84% seen once. The material sequenced was peripheral blood. Receptors originate from a woman at least 80 years old with COVID-19, enrolled during active disease.

This chain joins TRBV20-1 and TRBJ2-1, with a tentative D call TRBD1 (6 bases). The length of the CDR3 is 16 residues. The V end was cut by 3 bases, the J end by 0 bases, with 15 bases between. Germline V gene lookup returns CDR1 DFQATT and CDR2 SNEGSKA (reference sequence). The CDR3 sequence is CSASKSQGISYNEQFF. The CDR3 DNA follows: TGCAGTGCTAGTAAGTCTCAGGGGATCTCCTACAATGAGCAGTTCTTC.

This chain joins TRBV9 and TRBJ1-2, with 10 bases matching TRBD1. V gave up 0 bases and J gave up 3 bases; unmatched junction bases: 5. The CDR3 has 16 amino acids. From germline, CDR1 is SGDLS and CDR2 YYNGEE. CDR3 DNA: TGTGCCAGCAGCGTAGCAATGGGACAGGGGTACTATGGCTACACCTTC. Residues: CASSVAMGQGYYGYTF.

The V and J genes are TRBV6-2 or TRBV6-3 and TRBJ2-3; TRBD2 aligns across 14 bases. The V and J ends lost 5 bases and 14 bases, in that order; junction bases with no gene match: 12. This CDR3 contains 15 residues. Germline-derived CDR1 and CDR2 are MNHEY and SVGEGT. CDR3 sequence: CASSTGGLAGGQGYF. Written as DNA, the CDR3 is TGTGCCAGCAGTACCGGTGGACTAGCGGGAGGCCAGGGGTATTTT.

J is TRBJ2-4 and V is TRBV7-2, with a possible D match to TRBD2 (5 bases). Germline V CDR1 and CDR2: SGHTA, FQGNSA. The CDR3 sequence is 15 residues long. V gave up 5 bases and J gave up 6 bases, with 17 bases separating them. The CDR3 DNA sequence: TGTGCCAGCAGCCCTAGGGTGTTGGCGGGAAACATTCAGTACTTC. Its protein is CASSPRVLAGNIQYF. Full variable domain (outside the CDR3, taken from reference TRBV7-2 and TRBJ2-4): GAGVSQSPSNKVTEKGKDVELRCDPISGHTALYWYRQSLGQGLEFLIYFQGNSAPDKSGLPSDRFSAERTGGSVSTLTIQRTQQEDSAVYLCASSPRVLAGNIQYFGAGTRLSVL.

CDR3 coding DNA: TGTGCCAGCAGCTTAGGCGGCCACTCTAACTATGGCTACACCTTC. Translating it yields CASSLGGHSNYGYTF. The V call is TRBV7-3, the J call TRBJ1-2; unclear D gene. V was shortened by 2 bases and J by 0 bases, with 10 bases between the two germline ends. The CDR3 loop spans 15 amino acids. Germline V gene sequence: CDR1 SGHTA, CDR2 FQGTGA.

This clone showed up just a few times. This chain links TRBV4-3 with TRBJ2-1; 10 bases fit TRBD1. Trimming took 4 bases from V and 9 from J; bases not matched to a gene: 12. CDR3 size: 16 residues. CDR1 LGHNA and CDR2 YSLEER come from the germline V gene. The DNA of the CDR3 is TGCGCCAGCAGCCTAAACCCGGGACAGGGGAACGGTGAGCAGTTCTTC. It is translated as CASSLNPGQGNGEQFF.

The chain recombines TRBV6-6 with TRBJ1-5; no clear D. This CDR3 comprises 14 residues. V gave up 3 bases and J gave up 3 bases, with 9 bases separating them. Per germline, CDR1 MNHNY and CDR2 SVGAGI (reference sequence). In DNA, the CDR3 is TGTGCCAGCAGTTATATGGAGAACAATCAGCCCCAGCATTTT. This sequence encodes CASSYMENNQPQHF.

The rearrangement joins TRBV7-9 to TRBJ2-2; TRBD2 aligns across 13 bases. The CDR3 has 16 amino acids. Germline lookup yields CDR1 SEHNR and CDR2 FQNEAQ (reference sequence). The ends lost 6 bases at V and 1 base at J; junction bases unmatched: 2. The CDR3 reads CASSRTSGGNTGELFF. CDR3 nucleotide sequence: TGTGCCAGCAGTCGGACTAGCGGGGGGAACACCGGGGAGCTGTTTTTT. The whole variable domain, remainder taken from reference TRBV7-9 and TRBJ2-2, is DTGVSQNPRHKITKRGQNVTFRCDPISEHNRLYWYRQTLGQGPEFLTYFQNEAQLEKSRLLSDRFSAERPKGSFSTLEIQRTEQGDSAMYLCASSRTSGGNTGELFFGEGSRLTVL.

This chain uses TRBV3-1 (or the pseudogene TRBV3-2) with TRBJ2-7, with D uncertain. The CDR3 totals 14 residues. CDR1 and CDR2 from the germline V gene are LGHDT and YNNKEL (reference sequence). V dropped 0 bases and J dropped 5 bases, with 11 bases sitting between them. This CDR3 reads CASSQDVSGNEQYF. Written as DNA, the CDR3 is TGTGCCAGCAGCCAAGATGTGAGTGGTAACGAGCAGTACTTC.

The chain recombines TRBV28 with TRBJ2-7, with 7 bases lining up with TRBD2. The CDR3 covers 14 residues. J lost 7 bases, V lost 2 bases, and 8 bases had no gene match. Germline CDR1 and CDR2: MDHEN and SYDVKM. The DNA for the CDR3 is TGTGCCAGCAGTTTAGGCGGGGGACGGCAAGAGCAGTACTTC. This encodes CASSLGGGRQEQYF. The whole variable domain, filled in from reference TRBV28 and TRBJ2-7, reads DVKVTQSSRYLVKRTGEKVFLECVQDMDHENMFWYRQDPGLGLRLIYFSYDVKMKEKGDIPEGYSVSREKKERFSLILESASTNQTSMYLCASSLGGGRQEQYFGPGTRLTVT.

The chain uses TRBV2 and TRBJ2-1, with D perhaps matching TRBD1 (6 bases). CDR3 size: 16 residues. The germline gives CDR1 SNHLY, CDR2 FYNNEI. Trimming cost V 3 bases and J 7 bases, with 19 bases left between them. CDR3 residues: CASSEVGRGTLNEQFF. In DNA form, the CDR3 reads TGTGCCAGCAGTGAGGTAGGCAGGGGAACTCTGAATGAGCAGTTCTTC.

This clone was counted between two and nine times. The gene calls are TRBV7-2 and TRBJ1-2; maybe TRBD1 (5 bases). Germline CDR1 is SGHTA and CDR2 is FQGNSA. This CDR3 has 15 amino acids. V lost 0 bases and J lost 4, with 12 bases in between. The CDR3 is CASSLAGGKSYGYTF. The CDR3 nucleotides are TGTGCCAGCAGCTTAGCGGGGGGTAAAAGCTATGGCTACACCTTC.

The chain couples TRBV9 to TRBJ2-7, with 8 bases fitting TRBD2. The CDR3 has 17 residues. Germline V gene sequence: CDR1 SGDLS, CDR2 YYNGEE. V trimming: 0 bases; J trimming: 2 bases; junction bases outside the gene matches: 10. CDR3 DNA: TGTGCCAGCAGCGTAGGGGGGGCTAGCGGGCGCCCCTACGAGCAGTACTTC. It specifies CASSVGGASGRPYEQYF.

The chain links TRBV7-8 to TRBJ1-5; 11 nucleotides line up with TRBD1. The germline CDR1 and CDR2 sequences are SGHVS and FQNEAQ. This CDR3 region has 16 residues. V trimming: 2 bases; J trimming: 4 bases; junction bases outside the gene matches: 4. This CDR3 is CASSLTGTGGNQPQHF. CDR3 DNA sequence: TGTGCCAGCAGCTTAACTGGGACAGGGGGGAATCAGCCCCAGCATTTT.

This clone has only one observation. This chain's CDR3 is CASRSGLAGGADTQYF. The CDR3 DNA reads as TGTGCCAGCAGATCCGGACTAGCGGGAGGAGCAGATACGCAGTATTTT. The V and J genes are TRBV7-3 and TRBJ2-3; the match to TRBD2 covers 14 bases. The CDR3 contains 16 residues. Per germline, CDR1 SGHTA and CDR2 FQGTGA. J lost 4 bases, V lost 6 bases, and 6 bases had no gene match.

The rearrangement uses TRBV3-1 (or the pseudogene TRBV3-2) and TRBJ2-1; D gene unclear. The V end was cut by 4 bases, the J end by 6 bases, with 10 bases between. The CDR3 is 13 amino acids. Germline V gene sequence: CDR1 LGHDT, CDR2 YNNKEL (reference sequence). Here the CDR3 DNA reads TGTGCCAGCAGCCCGTCGGCAGGCAATGAGCAGTTCTTC. Translation: CASSPSAGNEQFF.

This clone is a singleton in its sample. This sequence joins TRBV7-2 and TRBJ1-2; D is ambiguous. The CDR3 runs 13 residues. Germline assignment: CDR1 SGHTA and CDR2 FQGNSA. Trimming removed 1 base at V and 8 bases at J, with 11 bases between. CDR3 DNA sequence: TGTGCCAGCAGCTTAGTGTTGGGAGAGGGCTACACCTTC. Translation: CASSLVLGEGYTF. Drawing the rest from reference TRBV7-2 and TRBJ1-2, the complete variable domain is GAGVSQSPSNKVTEKGKDVELRCDPISGHTALYWYRQSLGQGLEFLIYFQGNSAPDKSGLPSDRFSAERTGGSVSTLTIQRTQQEDSAVYLCASSLVLGEGYTFGSGTRLTVV.

This clone was seen just once. The chain couples TRBV6-5 to TRBJ2-7; 10 nucleotides agree with TRBD1. The germline CDR1 and CDR2 sequences are MNHEY and SVGAGI. This CDR3 has 13 amino acids. After removal of 4 bases from V and 7 bases from J, the junction contained 4 bases not matched to a gene. The CDR3 DNA follows: TGTGCCAGCAGTTGGGACAGGGGCGGAGAGCAGTACTTC. As protein: CASSWDRGGEQYF.

This rearrangement joins TRBV7-2 to TRBJ1-1; the D gene is possibly TRBD1 (5 bases). The CDR3 has 13 residues. Germline values: CDR1 SGHTA, CDR2 FQGNSA. Trimming removed 5 bases at V and 10 bases at J, with 17 bases between. In nucleotides, the CDR3 is TGTGCCAGCAGCGCCTGGGGCGGCCAGGGAGCTTTCTTT. It codes for CASSAWGGQGAFF.

This clone was seen just once. V is TRBV19 and J is TRBJ1-4, with 7 bases identical to TRBD1. Looked up from germline, CDR1 is LNHDA and CDR2 is SQIVND (reference sequence). This CDR3 has 14 amino acids. Trimming at V came to 5 bases and at J to 7 bases, leaving 7 bases not matched to a gene. The CDR3 coding sequence is TGTGCCAGTAGTCCCGACAGGGATCGTGAAAAACTGTTTTTT. It codes for CASSPDRDREKLFF.

This chain connects TRBV29-1 to TRBJ1-6; TRBD1 is a possible D gene (6 bases). The germline gives CDR1 SQVTM, CDR2 ANQGSEA. This CDR3 is built from 16 residues. V lost 6 bases, J lost 8 bases, and 23 bases lay in between. The CDR3 sequence: CSVGPGQGLQDSPLHF. CDR3 sequence (DNA): TGCAGCGTCGGTCCGGGACAAGGCTTACAAGATTCACCCCTCCACTTT.

The chain has TRBV6-1 and TRBJ1-1; D is unclear. Per the germline V gene, CDR1 is MNHNS and CDR2 is SASEGT. The V and J ends lost 2 bases and 0 bases respectively, with 4 bases between them. CDR3 length: 13 amino acids. The CDR3 spells CASSETVNTEAFF. CDR3 in DNA: TGTGCCAGCAGTGAAACGGTGAACACTGAAGCTTTCTTT.

Concerning this clone: The same CDR3 also results from other DNA sequences found in this sample. The chain combines TRBV27 with TRBJ1-6, with 8 nucleotides matching TRBD1. CDR3 length: 14 amino acids. V was clipped by 6 bases and J by 7 bases; unmatched bases: 5. Germline lookup yields CDR1 MNHEY and CDR2 SMNVEV (reference sequence). CDR3 coding DNA: TGTGCCAGCAGCTCCGGGACAGGAAATTCACCCCTCCACTTT. Amino acids: CASSSGTGNSPLHF.

V is TRBV18 and J is TRBJ1-1; D might be TRBD1 (5 bases). Looked up from germline, CDR1 is KGHSH and CDR2 is LQKENI. The CDR3 is 13 residues long. Between the trimmed V and J ends, which lost 6 bases and 5 bases, there was a span of 13 bases. CDR3 amino acids: CASSQSGGTEAFF. The CDR3 DNA is TGTGCCAGCTCCCAAAGCGGGGGTACTGAAGCTTTCTTT.

DNA for the CDR3: TGTGCCAGCAGCAGGACAGGGGGTTCGCCCTACGAGCAGTACTTC. This encodes CASSRTGGSPYEQYF. The chain links TRBV14 to TRBJ2-7; 10 positions match TRBD1. Germline V gives CDR1 SGHDN, CDR2 FVKESK. This CDR3 contains 15 residues. The V and J ends lost 5 bases and 2 bases, in that order; junction bases with no gene match: 6.

The rearrangement uses TRBV6-5 and TRBJ2-3; 8 nucleotides line up with TRBD1. V dropped 5 bases and J dropped 1; count of bases not matched to a gene: 5. CDR1 is MNHEY and CDR2 is SVGAGI in the germline V gene. The CDR3 contains 15 residues. CDR3 loop: CASSPRTGRTDTQYF. The DNA of the CDR3 is TGTGCCAGCAGTCCCCGGACAGGGCGCACAGATACGCAGTATTTT.

The chain uses TRBV3-1 (or the pseudogene TRBV3-2) and TRBJ2-7, with D possibly being TRBD1 (8 bases). CDR1 is LGHDT, CDR2 YNNKEL, per germline (reference sequence). V lost 4 bases and J 5 bases, leaving 15 bases between the germline ends. The length of the CDR3 is 14 residues. The CDR3 spells CASSLQGGLDEQYF. The CDR3 DNA follows: TGTGCCAGCAGCCTACAGGGGGGGTTAGACGAGCAGTACTTC.

This chain links TRBV5-5 with TRBJ1-3, with no clear D. V lost 5 bases and J lost 0, with 15 bases in between. The CDR3 length is 16 residues. Germline assignment: CDR1 SGHKS and CDR2 YYEKEE (reference sequence). The DNA for the CDR3 is TGTGCCAGCAGTCAATTGGGAGGTTTCTCTGGAAACACCATATATTTT. Translation: CASSQLGGFSGNTIYF.

Only one count was recorded for this clone. The chain has TRBV4-3 and TRBJ1-5, with TRBD1 identical over 7 bases. The V gene's germline CDR1 is LGHNA and CDR2 YSLEER. The CDR3 is 15 residues long. Unmatched junction bases numbered 2, after V lost 1 base and J lost 2 bases. CDR3 coding DNA: TGCGCCAGCAGCCAAGGGACAGGAGGCAATCAGCCCCAGCATTTT. The encoded protein is CASSQGTGGNQPQHF.